This T cell receptor beta chain comes out of a study of identical twins. Healthy Caucasians supplied all donations. Study conclusions and caveats: Abundant beta clonotypes from cord blood bore fewer insertions; memory repertoires lacked this pattern.

As regards this clonotype: Its target is not known.

Each CDR3 protein is one row after TCRdb ran MiXCR on the 5' RACE reads. The sample lists a few hundred thousand distinct CDR3 sequences; more than 6.5% were seen once. These data were likewise used in another study, on yellow fever vaccine responses in identical twins. That source adds: A vaccine T cell response that seemed partly convergent and partly personalized was reported in twins.

This sequence was found in a woman younger than 30 in good health. Source material: memory (CD45RO+) T cells sorted from blood.

The CDR3 reads CSGRLAGEETQYF. In DNA form, the CDR3 reads TGCAGCGGAAGACTAGCGGGGGAGGAGACCCAGTACTTC. The chain is built from TRBV29-1 and TRBJ2-5; TRBD2 matches 12 bases. The ends lost 7 bases at V and 5 bases at J; junction bases unmatched: 5. The CDR3 has 13 residues. The germline V gene encodes CDR1 SQVTM and CDR2 ANQGSEA.